This entry lists 10 T cell receptor beta chains sequenced from one sample in a study of control samples from healthy donors and cancer patients. Generated by immunoSEQ multiplex PCR, the TCRdb table keeps only in-frame clones and is missing some. Among about 120,000 clones, over 90% were seen once, and the ten largest hold around 2.5%. Sequencing used blood. Every receptor here comes from a young man in good health.

The chain carries TRBV11-2 and TRBJ2-1; 11 bases line up with TRBD2. J lost 3 bases, V lost 5 bases, and 9 bases had no gene match. The CDR3 has 17 residues. Per germline, CDR1 SGHAT and CDR2 FQNNGV. This chain's CDR3 is CASSPRLAGGGYNEQFF. As DNA, the CDR3 is TGTGCCAGCAGCCCTCGGCTAGCGGGGGGCGGCTACAATGAGCAGTTCTTC.

This clone appeared a single time. This chain uses TRBV28 with TRBJ1-2; D remains unclear. The CDR3 is 13 amino acids. Trimming pared 3 bases from V and 0 bases from J, leaving 5 bases between. CDR1 is MDHEN and CDR2 is SYDVKM in the germline V gene. The DNA for the CDR3 is TGTGCCAGCAGTTTTGGCTCTAACTATGGCTACACCTTC. Amino acids: CASSFGSNYGYTF.

This sequence joins TRBV10-1 and TRBJ1-1, with 10 nucleotides matching TRBD1. This CDR3 has 14 residues. The germline gives CDR1 WNHNN, CDR2 SYGVQD (reference sequence). V trimming: 6 bases; J trimming: 5 bases; junction bases outside the gene matches: 6. This chain's CDR3 is CASSPGQGRTEAFF. The DNA for the CDR3 is TGCGCCAGCAGCCCGGGACAGGGGAGGACTGAAGCTTTCTTT.

This rearrangement joins TRBV7-7 to TRBJ2-5, with 13 bases identical to TRBD2. CDR1 is SSHAT, CDR2 FNYEAQ, per germline (reference sequence). CDR3 length: 17 residues. J lost 1 base, V lost 5 bases, and 7 bases had no gene match. The CDR3 DNA reads as TGTGCCAGCAGCCCTATGACTAGCGGGGGGTCCCAAGAGACCCAGTACTTC. Translating gives CASSPMTSGGSQETQYF.

This sequence joins TRBV28 and TRBJ1-1, with 9 positions matching TRBD1. The CDR3 sequence is 15 residues long. The V gene end was trimmed by 4 bases and the J gene end by 4 bases; junction bases not matched to a gene: 7. Looked up from germline, CDR1 is MDHEN and CDR2 is SYDVKM. CDR3 sequence (DNA): TGTGCCAGCAGTTCACAGGGGGCGGTGGGCACTGAAGCTTTCTTT. As protein: CASSSQGAVGTEAFF.

V is TRBV5-1 and J is TRBJ1-1; 9 bases fit TRBD1. The CDR3 has 15 amino acids. V shed 2 bases, J shed 13 bases, and the junction held 15 bases outside the gene matches. CDR1 is SGHRS, CDR2 YFSETQ, per germline. The CDR3 region has the DNA TGCGCCAGCAGCTTTCTGAACAGGGGGCGCGGTGTTGGTTTCTTT. Translated, it gives CASSFLNRGRGVGFF.

This chain links TRBV7-7 with TRBJ2-5; 7 bases line up with TRBD1. The CDR3 has 13 amino acids. Germline V gene sequence: CDR1 SSHAT, CDR2 FNYEAQ (reference sequence). The ends lost 6 bases at V and 5 bases at J; junction bases unmatched: 6. The CDR3 nucleotides are TGTGCCAGCAGATTGAGGGGGCACGAGACCCAGTACTTC. As protein: CASRLRGHETQYF. Full variable domain (rest looked up from reference TRBV7-7 and TRBJ2-5): GAGVSQSPRYKVTKRGQDVTLRCDPISSHATLYWYQQALGQGPEFLTYFNYEAQPDKSGLPSDRFSAERPEGSISTLTIQRTEQRDSAMYRCASRLRGHETQYFGPGTRLLVL.

The V and J genes are TRBV10-2 and TRBJ2-7; perhaps TRBD1 as D (5 bases). CDR1 is WSHSY and CDR2 is SAAADI in the germline V gene. The ends were cut back, 2 bases at V and 2 bases at J, with 7 bases in the middle. CDR3 length equals 13 residues. CDR3 DNA: TGCGCCAGCAGTGAGCCAGGGACCTACGAGCAGTACGTC. It translates to CASSEPGTYEQYV.

V and J are TRBV6-1 and TRBJ2-2, with D perhaps matching TRBD2 (5 bases). The V end lost 4 bases, the J end lost 6 bases, and 18 bases lay between the germline ends. CDR3 length: 16 amino acids. CDR1 MNHNS and CDR2 SASEGT come from the germline V gene. The CDR3 nucleotides read TGTGCCAGCAGTGCTAAACCCCTCTCGCGGGCCGGGGAGCTGTTTTTT. Its protein product is CASSAKPLSRAGELFF.

V usage is TRBV12-5 and J usage is TRBJ2-3; D call uncertain. Looked up from germline, CDR1 is LGHNT and CDR2 is FRNRAP. This CDR3 has 11 amino acids. V dropped 11 bases and J dropped 3 bases, with 9 bases sitting between them. CDR3 loop: CAASKTDTQYF. The CDR3, as DNA: TGTGCTGCCTCAAAAACAGATACGCAGTATTTT.